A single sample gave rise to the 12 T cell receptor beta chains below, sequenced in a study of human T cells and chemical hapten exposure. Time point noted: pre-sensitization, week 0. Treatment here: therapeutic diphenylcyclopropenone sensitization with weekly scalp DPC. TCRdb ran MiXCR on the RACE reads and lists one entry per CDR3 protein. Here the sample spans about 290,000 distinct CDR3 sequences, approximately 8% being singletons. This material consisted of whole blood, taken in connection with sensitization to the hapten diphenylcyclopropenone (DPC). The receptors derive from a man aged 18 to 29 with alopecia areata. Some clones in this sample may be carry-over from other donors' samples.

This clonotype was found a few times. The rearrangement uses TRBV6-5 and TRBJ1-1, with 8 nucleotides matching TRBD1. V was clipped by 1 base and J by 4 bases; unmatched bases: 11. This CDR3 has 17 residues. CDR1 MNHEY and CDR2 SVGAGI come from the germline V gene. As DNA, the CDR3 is TGTGCCAGCAGTTACTTCCCACCGCTACAGGGGGGCACTGAAGCTTTCTTT. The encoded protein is CASSYFPPLQGGTEAFF.

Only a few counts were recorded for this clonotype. The CDR3 spells CASRRLNEQFF. As DNA, the CDR3 is TGTGCCAGCAGAAGATTAAATGAGCAGTTCTTC. The V and J genes are TRBV5-6 and TRBJ2-1; no definite D call. Germline lookup yields CDR1 SGHDT and CDR2 YYEEEE. V lost 5 bases and J 7 bases, leaving 7 bases between the germline ends. CDR3 length equals 11 residues.

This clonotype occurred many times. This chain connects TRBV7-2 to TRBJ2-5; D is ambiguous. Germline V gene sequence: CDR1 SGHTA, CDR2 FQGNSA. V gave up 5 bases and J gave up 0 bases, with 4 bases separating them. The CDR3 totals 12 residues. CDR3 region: CASSPHQETQYF. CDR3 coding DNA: TGTGCCAGCAGCCCCCACCAAGAGACCCAGTACTTC.

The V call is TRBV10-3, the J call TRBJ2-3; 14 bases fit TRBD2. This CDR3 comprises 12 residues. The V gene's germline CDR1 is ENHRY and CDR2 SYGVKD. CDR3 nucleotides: TGTGCTGGGACTAGCGGGGGAAATACGCAGTATTTT. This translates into CAGTSGGNTQYF.

The CDR3 loop reads CASSLSREGNGYTF. The CDR3 DNA is TGCGCCAGCAGCTTATCCAGGGAGGGGAATGGCTACACCTTC. The gene calls are TRBV5-1 and TRBJ1-2; possible D gene TRBD1, 5 bases. Germline V lookup: CDR1 SGHRS, CDR2 YFSETQ. Trimming removed 2 bases at V and 6 bases at J, with 14 bases between. The CDR3 has 14 residues.

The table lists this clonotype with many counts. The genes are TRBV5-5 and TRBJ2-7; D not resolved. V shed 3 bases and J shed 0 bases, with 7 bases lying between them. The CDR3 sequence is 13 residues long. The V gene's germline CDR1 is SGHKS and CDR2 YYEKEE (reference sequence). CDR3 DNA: TGTGCCAGCAGCTGGCTGGTCTCCTACGAGCAGTACTTC. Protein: CASSWLVSYEQYF.

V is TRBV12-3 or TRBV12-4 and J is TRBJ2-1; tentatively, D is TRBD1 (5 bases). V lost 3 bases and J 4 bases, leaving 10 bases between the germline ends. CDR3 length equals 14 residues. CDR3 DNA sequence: TGTGCCAGCAGTTTTGGGGCTGAGTACAATGAGCAGTTCTTC. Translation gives CASSFGAEYNEQFF.

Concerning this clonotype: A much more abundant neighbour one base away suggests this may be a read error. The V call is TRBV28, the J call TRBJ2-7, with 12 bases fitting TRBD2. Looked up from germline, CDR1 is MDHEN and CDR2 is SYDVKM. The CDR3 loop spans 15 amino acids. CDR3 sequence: CASSSPTSGGYGQYF. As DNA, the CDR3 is TGTGCCAGCAGTTCCCCGACTAGCGGGGGATACGGGCAGTACTTC.

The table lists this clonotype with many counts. As DNA, the CDR3 is TGTGCCAGCGGACAGGGGTTCGCCTACGAGCAGTACTTC. Residues: CASGQGFAYEQYF. The chain couples TRBV25-1 to TRBJ2-7, with TRBD1 matching 9 bases. Germline V lookup: CDR1 MGHDK, CDR2 SYGVNS. The CDR3 is 13 residues long. V dropped 8 bases and J dropped 2; count of bases not matched to a gene: 4.

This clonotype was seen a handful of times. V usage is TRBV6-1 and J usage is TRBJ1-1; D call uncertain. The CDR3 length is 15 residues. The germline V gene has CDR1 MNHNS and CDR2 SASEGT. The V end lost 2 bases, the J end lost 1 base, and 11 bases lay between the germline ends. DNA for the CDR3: TGTGCCAGCAGTGAATACGAGGGATGGAACACTGAAGCTTTCTTT. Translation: CASSEYEGWNTEAFF.

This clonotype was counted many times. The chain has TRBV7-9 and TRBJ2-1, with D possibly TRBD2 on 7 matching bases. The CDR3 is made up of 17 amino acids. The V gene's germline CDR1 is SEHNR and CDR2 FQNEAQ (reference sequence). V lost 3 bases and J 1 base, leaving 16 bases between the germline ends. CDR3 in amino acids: CASSFIGGAFSYNEQFF. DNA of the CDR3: TGTGCCAGCAGCTTTATTGGGGGGGCGTTTTCCTACAATGAGCAGTTCTTC. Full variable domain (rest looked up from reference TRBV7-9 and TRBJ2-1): DTGVSQNPRHKITKRGQNVTFRCDPISEHNRLYWYRQTLGQGPEFLTYFQNEAQLEKSRLLSDRFSAERPKGSFSTLEIQRTEQGDSAMYLCASSFIGGAFSYNEQFFGPGTRLTVL.

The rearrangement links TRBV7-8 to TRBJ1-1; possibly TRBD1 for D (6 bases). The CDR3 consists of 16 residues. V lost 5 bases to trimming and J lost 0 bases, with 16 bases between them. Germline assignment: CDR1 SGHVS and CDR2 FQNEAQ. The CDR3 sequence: CASSPRTVFMNTEAFF. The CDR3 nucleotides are TGTGCCAGCAGCCCACGGACAGTCTTCATGAACACTGAAGCTTTCTTT.